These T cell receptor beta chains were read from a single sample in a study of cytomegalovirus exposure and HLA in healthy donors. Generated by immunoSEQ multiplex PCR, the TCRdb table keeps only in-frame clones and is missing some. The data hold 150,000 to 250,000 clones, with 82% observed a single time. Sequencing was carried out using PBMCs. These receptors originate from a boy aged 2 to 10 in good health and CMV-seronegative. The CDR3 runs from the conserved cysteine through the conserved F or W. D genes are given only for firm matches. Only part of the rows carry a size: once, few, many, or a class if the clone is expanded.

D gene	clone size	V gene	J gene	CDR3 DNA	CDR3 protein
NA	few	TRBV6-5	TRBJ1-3	TGTGCCAGCAGAACGGGACTTAGCTCTGGAAACACCATATATTTT	CASRTGLSSGNTIYF
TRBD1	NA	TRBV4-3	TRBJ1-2	TGCGCCAGCAGCCAAGTGACAGGGGTGGACTATGGCTACACCTTC	CASSQVTGVDYGYTF
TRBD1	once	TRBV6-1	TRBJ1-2	TGTGCCAGCAGAACCACAGGGGTCTATGGCTACACCTTC	CASRTTGVYGYTF
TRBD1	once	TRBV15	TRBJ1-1	TGTGCCACCAGCAGGCCGACAGGGGTGAACACTGAAGCTTTCTTT	CATSRPTGVNTEAFF
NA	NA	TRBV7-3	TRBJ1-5	TGTGCCAGCAGCCCCCGCAACAGGGGCAATCAGCCCCAGCATTTT	CASSPRNRGNQPQHF
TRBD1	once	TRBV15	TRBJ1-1	TGTGCCACCAGCAGAGATCTGTACAGGGGGTTACTCACTGAAGCTTTCTTT	CATSRDLYRGLLTEAFF
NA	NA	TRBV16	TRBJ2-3	TGTGCCAGCAGCCAATCGAATCCAGGGGTTGATACGCAGTATTTT	CASSQSNPGVDTQYF
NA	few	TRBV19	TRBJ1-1	TGTGCCAGTAGTATGGAGGGCAGGAACACTGAAGCTTTCTTT	CASSMEGRNTEAFF
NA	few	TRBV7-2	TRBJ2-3	TGTGCCAGCAGCTTAGATTGGAGGACCGATACGCAGTATTTT	CASSLDWRTDTQYF
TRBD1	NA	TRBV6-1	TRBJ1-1	TGTGCCAGCAGTGAAACGGCAGGGGGCACTGAAGCTTTCTTT	CASSETAGGTEAFF
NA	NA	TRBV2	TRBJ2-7	TGTGCCAGCATTGTGGGGCCCGTGTCCTACGAGCAGTACTTC	CASIVGPVSYEQYF
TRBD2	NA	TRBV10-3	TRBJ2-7	TGTGCCATCAGCCCACTAGCGGGGGGCTCCTACGAGCAGTACTTC	CAISPLAGGSYEQYF
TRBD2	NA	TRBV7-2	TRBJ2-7	TGTGCCAGCAGCCCCAAAGCTCTAGCGGTCTCCTACGAGCAGTACTTC	CASSPKALAVSYEQYF
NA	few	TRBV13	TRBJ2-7	TGTGCCAGCAGCTTAGCAGGGGAGTACGAGCAGTACTTC	CASSLAGEYEQYF
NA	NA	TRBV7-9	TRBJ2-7	TGTGCCAGCAGCTTAGGCAGGGCCGGCGAGCAGTACTTC	CASSLGRAGEQYF
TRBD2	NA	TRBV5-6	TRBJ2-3	TGTGCCAGCGTGACTAGCGGGGGGGCAAGCACAGATACGCAGTATTTT	CASVTSGGASTDTQYF
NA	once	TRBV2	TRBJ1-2	TGTGCCAGCAGCGGTCAGGGCTATGGCTACACCTTC	CASSGQGYGYTF
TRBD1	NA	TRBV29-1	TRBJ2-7	TGCAGCGGGCGGCAAGGGACAGGGGTGGACTACGAGCAGTACTTC	CSGRQGTGVDYEQYF
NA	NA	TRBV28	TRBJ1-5	TGTGCCAGCAGTCCTCGGGGGGCCCAGCATTTT	CASSPRGAQHF
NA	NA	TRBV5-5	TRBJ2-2	TGTGCCAGCAGCCTCGGGACACTGAACACCGGGGAGCTGTTTTTT	CASSLGTLNTGELFF
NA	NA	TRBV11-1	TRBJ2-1	TGTGCCTGTACCTACAATGAGCAGTTCTTC	CACTYNEQFF
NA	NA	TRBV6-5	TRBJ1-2	TGTGCCAGCCTCGGTCCCGGGGGCTACACCTTC	CASLGPGGYTF
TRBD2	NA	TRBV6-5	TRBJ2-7	TGTGCCAGCAGTCCAACGAGGACTAGCGGCTACGAGCAGTACTTC	CASSPTRTSGYEQYF
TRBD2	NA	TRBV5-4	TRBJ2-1	TGTGCCAGCAGCTTGGGACTAGCGGGGGGGCCTGTCTATGAGCAGTTCTTC	CASSLGLAGGPVYEQFF
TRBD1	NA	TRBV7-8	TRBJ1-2	TGTGCCAGCAGCCCATACAGGGGGTTTAGTGGCTACACCTTC	CASSPYRGFSGYTF
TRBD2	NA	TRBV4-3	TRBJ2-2	TGCGTCAGCAGCCAAGAGCACATAGCGGGGGGGCCGACCGGGGAGCTGTTTTTT	CVSSQEHIAGGPTGELFF
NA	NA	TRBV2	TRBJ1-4	TGTGCCAGCAGTGAAGAAGGAGGTGGCCCCCTGTTTTTT	CASSEEGGGPLFF
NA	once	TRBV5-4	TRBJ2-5	TGTGCCAGCAGCTCCTCCCTAGGGGCAGAGACCCAGTACTTC	CASSSSLGAETQYF
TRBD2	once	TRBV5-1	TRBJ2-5	TGCGCCAGCAGCTTGGCACGGGGGGGCCAGTACTTC	CASSLARGGQYF
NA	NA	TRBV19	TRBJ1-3	TGTGCCAGCACTGTTGCGGGTAATCTGGAAGGAAACACCATATATTTT	CASTVAGNLEGNTIYF
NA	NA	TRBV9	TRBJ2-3	TGTGCCAGCATCCGATATTTCGGTCCCACAGATACGCAGTATTTT	CASIRYFGPTDTQYF
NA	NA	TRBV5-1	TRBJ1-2	TGCGCCAGCAGTAAGGGGACTTCAGGCTATGGCTACACCTTC	CASSKGTSGYGYTF
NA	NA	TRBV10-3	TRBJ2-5	TGTGCCATCAGCACCGGGTCCCCTGTCCAAGAGACCCAGTACTTC	CAISTGSPVQETQYF
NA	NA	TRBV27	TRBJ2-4	TGTGCCAGTAGGGGCCTAGCCAAAAACATTCAGTACTTC	CASRGLAKNIQYF
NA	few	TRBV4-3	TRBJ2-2	TGCGCCAGCAGCCCCCCCGCGGGCGGGGCGAACACCGGGGAGCTGTTTTTT	CASSPPAGGANTGELFF
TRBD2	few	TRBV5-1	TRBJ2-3	TGCGCCAGCAGCCTAGGCCAGACTAGCGGGGGCCCCTCTAACACAGATACGCAGTATTTT	CASSLGQTSGGPSNTDTQYF
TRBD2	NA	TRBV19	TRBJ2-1	TGTGCCAGTAGTACCCCACTGGGACTAGCGGCTAATGAGCAGTTCTTC	CASSTPLGLAANEQFF
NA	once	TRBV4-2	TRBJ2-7	TGTGCCAGCAGCCAAGGGAGAGCTCTAACCTACGAGCAGTACTTC	CASSQGRALTYEQYF